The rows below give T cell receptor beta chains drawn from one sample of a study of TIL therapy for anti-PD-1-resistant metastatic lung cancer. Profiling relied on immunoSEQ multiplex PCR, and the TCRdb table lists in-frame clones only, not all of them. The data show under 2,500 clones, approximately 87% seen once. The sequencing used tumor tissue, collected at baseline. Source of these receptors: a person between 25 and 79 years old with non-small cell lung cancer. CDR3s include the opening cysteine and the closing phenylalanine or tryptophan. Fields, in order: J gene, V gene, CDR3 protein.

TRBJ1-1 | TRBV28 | CASFGSALVNAFF
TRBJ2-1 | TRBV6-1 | CASSESGGRGNEQFF
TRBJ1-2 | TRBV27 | CASRLGQGMGGYTF
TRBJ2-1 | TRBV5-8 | CASSSDRLYNEQFF
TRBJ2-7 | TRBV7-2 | CASSLVSSLGRESYEQYF
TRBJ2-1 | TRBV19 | CASDRGRGYNEQFF
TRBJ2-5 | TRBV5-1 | CASSLARLAGGGETQYF
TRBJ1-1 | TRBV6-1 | CASTQTTTGNTEAFF
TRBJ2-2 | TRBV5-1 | CASSLDRANTGELFF
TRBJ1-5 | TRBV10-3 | CAINKGGGQPQHF
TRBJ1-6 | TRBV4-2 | CASSQGGGIESPLHF
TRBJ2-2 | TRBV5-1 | CASSLVPLNTGELFF
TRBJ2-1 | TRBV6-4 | CASSDSLAGGDEQFF
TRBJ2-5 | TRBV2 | CASTPGGKGKVQETQYF
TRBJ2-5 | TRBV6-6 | CASSQGQGGETQYF
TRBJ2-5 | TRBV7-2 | CASSLDTSRETQYF
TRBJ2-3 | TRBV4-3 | CASSQVGSTDTQYF
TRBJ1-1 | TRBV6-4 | CASSREMNTEAFF
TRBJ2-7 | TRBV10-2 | CASSEHPGGYEQYF
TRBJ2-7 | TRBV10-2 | CASSESTLGLSYEQYF
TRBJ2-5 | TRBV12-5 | CASGPGLAGGPETQYF
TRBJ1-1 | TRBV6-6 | CASSSSAGVWGTEAFF
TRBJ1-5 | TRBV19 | CASSIGRVDNQPQHF
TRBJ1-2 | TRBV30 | CAWSPTGVNGYTF
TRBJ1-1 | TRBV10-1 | CASSVGTGQTEAFF
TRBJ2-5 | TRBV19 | CASSIGPQQETQYF
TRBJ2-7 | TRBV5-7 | CASSLSRDIYYEQYF